Listed below are T cell receptor beta chains from one sample, sequenced in a study of blood T cell repertoires in COVID-19. Clones were sequenced by immunoSEQ multiplex PCR, and TCRdb holds only the in-frame ones, with some missing. The sample has 210,000 or so clones, around 82% seen once. The specimen sequenced was PBMCs or T cells enriched from blood (not recorded which). These receptors all stem from a man between 25 and 39 years old with acute COVID-19. Both conserved end residues are trimmed from each CDR3. Where a row states a size, it is once, few, many or the class of an expanded clone; other rows omit it.

clone_size: NA; v_call: TRBV10-3; j_call: TRBJ2-1; cdr3_length: 12; cdr3_aa: AIGASGGHNEQF
clone_size: NA; v_call: TRBV12-3/TRBV12-4; j_call: TRBJ2-7; cdr3_length: 11; cdr3_aa: ASSPGGPYEQY
clone_size: NA; v_call: TRBV5-1; j_call: TRBJ2-7; cdr3_length: 12; cdr3_aa: ASSLGGASGEQY
clone_size: NA; v_call: TRBV11-2; j_call: TRBJ2-7; cdr3_length: 12; cdr3_aa: ASSLDRGMYEQY
clone_size: NA; v_call: TRBV6-5; j_call: TRBJ2-3; cdr3_length: 14; cdr3_aa: ASSWGLAGNTDTQY
clone_size: NA; v_call: TRBV27; j_call: TRBJ1-4; cdr3_length: 13; cdr3_aa: ASSPRSGTNEKLF
clone_size: NA; v_call: TRBV11-3; j_call: TRBJ2-7; cdr3_length: 12; cdr3_aa: ASSPRGYPYEQY
clone_size: NA; v_call: TRBV27; j_call: TRBJ1-2; cdr3_length: 15; cdr3_aa: ASSLITSFGQGYGYT
clone_size: NA; v_call: TRBV6-5; j_call: TRBJ1-5; cdr3_length: 11; cdr3_aa: ASSRQGGQPQH
clone_size: NA; v_call: TRBV4-1; j_call: TRBJ2-7; cdr3_length: 13; cdr3_aa: ASSQDMTGEYEQY
clone_size: NA; v_call: TRBV10-2; j_call: TRBJ1-1; cdr3_length: 15; cdr3_aa: ASRLPGQGVTNTEAF
clone_size: NA; v_call: TRBV10-1; j_call: TRBJ1-1; cdr3_length: 11; cdr3_aa: ASSELRNTEAF
clone_size: NA; v_call: TRBV3-1/TRBV3-2; j_call: TRBJ1-2; cdr3_length: 14; cdr3_aa: ASSQDIWQGNYGYT
clone_size: few; v_call: TRBV19; j_call: TRBJ2-5; cdr3_length: 13; cdr3_aa: ASSQGWGLGETQY
clone_size: NA; v_call: TRBV7-9; j_call: TRBJ2-7; cdr3_length: 12; cdr3_aa: ASSFSALIYEQY
clone_size: NA; v_call: TRBV6-5; j_call: TRBJ2-7; cdr3_length: 12; cdr3_aa: ASRTGGVSYEQY
clone_size: NA; v_call: TRBV11-2; j_call: TRBJ2-2; cdr3_length: 17; cdr3_aa: ASSLDQGQGARSTGELF
clone_size: NA; v_call: TRBV11-1; j_call: TRBJ2-2; cdr3_length: 13; cdr3_aa: ASSLRLAGTGELF
clone_size: once; v_call: TRBV28; j_call: TRBJ1-5; cdr3_length: 13; cdr3_aa: ASSFPGNSNQPQH
clone_size: once; v_call: TRBV6-2/TRBV6-3; j_call: TRBJ1-1; cdr3_length: 13; cdr3_aa: ASSSRTGRGTEAF
clone_size: NA; v_call: TRBV6-5; j_call: TRBJ2-7; cdr3_length: 11; cdr3_aa: ASTGTGLHEQY
clone_size: NA; v_call: TRBV27; j_call: TRBJ1-5; cdr3_length: 11; cdr3_aa: ASSFSPRQPQH
clone_size: once; v_call: TRBV27; j_call: TRBJ1-5; cdr3_length: 12; cdr3_aa: ASSLNRVEQPQH
clone_size: NA; v_call: TRBV27; j_call: TRBJ1-2; cdr3_length: 13; cdr3_aa: ASSLSGGTRVGYT
clone_size: once; v_call: TRBV3-1/TRBV3-2; j_call: TRBJ2-2; cdr3_length: 15; cdr3_aa: ASSQPWTSGNTGELF
clone_size: NA; v_call: TRBV28; j_call: TRBJ1-4; cdr3_length: 12; cdr3_aa: ASTSGQGSEKLF
clone_size: NA; v_call: TRBV29-1; j_call: TRBJ2-2; cdr3_length: 10; cdr3_aa: SVGSNTGELF
clone_size: NA; v_call: TRBV6-2/TRBV6-3; j_call: TRBJ2-1; cdr3_length: 13; cdr3_aa: ASSYLERSYNEQF
clone_size: NA; v_call: TRBV5-5; j_call: TRBJ1-2; cdr3_length: 11; cdr3_aa: ASSPGIVYGYT
clone_size: NA; v_call: TRBV10-1; j_call: TRBJ1-1; cdr3_length: 13; cdr3_aa: ASRNGQAMNTEAF
clone_size: NA; v_call: TRBV6-2/TRBV6-3; j_call: TRBJ2-5; cdr3_length: 10; cdr3_aa: ASSYSGETQY
clone_size: few; v_call: TRBV2; j_call: TRBJ1-2; cdr3_length: 12; cdr3_aa: ASSGTTGGGGYT
clone_size: NA; v_call: TRBV9; j_call: TRBJ2-3; cdr3_length: 14; cdr3_aa: ASSVFGGGSPDTQY
clone_size: few; v_call: TRBV27; j_call: TRBJ1-2; cdr3_length: 13; cdr3_aa: ASSLLGGPNYGYT
clone_size: NA; v_call: TRBV6-5; j_call: TRBJ1-3; cdr3_length: 11; cdr3_aa: ASRSQGQRAIY
clone_size: NA; v_call: TRBV19; j_call: TRBJ1-1; cdr3_length: 11; cdr3_aa: ASSVLGQGQAF
clone_size: once; v_call: TRBV21-1; j_call: TRBJ1-1; cdr3_length: 12; cdr3_aa: ASSTRRQGAQAF
clone_size: NA; v_call: TRBV11-2; j_call: TRBJ2-7; cdr3_length: 11; cdr3_aa: ASSPVGGYEQY